A single sample is the source of the 27 T cell receptor beta chains below, sequenced in a study of blood T cell repertoires in COVID-19. Assay used: immunoSEQ multiplex PCR; TCRdb lists only in-frame clones, some missing. This sample has about 480,000 clones, with 88% found just once. Sequencing input: peripheral blood. The receptors shown here come from a woman between 50 and 59 years old with COVID-19, enrolled during active disease.

The chain recombines TRBV5-4 with TRBJ1-4; no clear D gene. CDR3 length: 14 residues. The ends were cut back, 0 bases at V and 3 bases at J, with 6 bases in the middle. Germline CDR1 and CDR2: SGHNT and YYREEE (reference sequence). DNA for the CDR3: TGTGCCAGCAGCTTGGAACAGTCTAATGAAAAACTGTTTTTT. This translates into CASSLEQSNEKLFF.

The chain recombines TRBV5-5 with TRBJ1-5; no firm D call. The CDR3 runs 16 residues. Germline CDR1 is SGHKS and CDR2 is YYEKEE (reference sequence). Trimming cost V 2 bases and J 4 bases, with 16 bases left between them. The CDR3 DNA is TGTGCCAGCAGCTTCGGACTGCCCCTACTAAATCAGCCCCAGCATTTT. It yields the protein CASSFGLPLLNQPQHF. Full variable domain (missing parts from reference TRBV5-5 and TRBJ1-5): DAGVTQSPTHLIKTRGQQVTLRCSPISGHKSVSWYQQVLGQGPQFIFQYYEKEERGRGNFPDRFSARQFPNYSSELNVNALLLGDSALYLCASSFGLPLLNQPQHFGDGTRLSIL.

This clone has just a few counts. This chain connects TRBV11-1 to TRBJ2-7, with a possible D match to TRBD2 (5 bases). Germline V gene data show CDR1 as SGHAT and CDR2 as FQDESV (reference sequence). The CDR3 spans 13 residues. V was trimmed by 0 bases and J by 7 bases, leaving 10 bases between them. The DNA of the CDR3 is TGTGCCAGCAGCTTAGCGCGAGGGTGGGAGCAGTACTTC. This sequence encodes CASSLARGWEQYF.

The J gene is TRBJ1-2, the V gene TRBV5-1, with D tentatively TRBD1 (6 bases). CDR3 size: 14 residues. The V end was cut by 4 bases, the J end by 7 bases, with 17 bases between. Germline lookup yields CDR1 SGHRS and CDR2 YFSETQ. The CDR3 coding sequence is TGCGCCAGCAGCGTAGATTTTACAGGGTTTGGCTACACCTTC. Translated: CASSVDFTGFGYTF.

The chain uses TRBV11-2 and TRBJ1-1, with 9 positions matching TRBD1. Germline V gene sequence: CDR1 SGHAT, CDR2 FQNNGV. The junction had 7 bases not matched to a gene; V was cut back by 5 bases and J by 0 bases. CDR3 length equals 16 residues. CDR3 DNA: TGTGCCAGCAGCCCGTTGACAGGGGGGCTGAACACTGAAGCTTTCTTT. Protein sequence: CASSPLTGGLNTEAFF.

This clone was detected only once. The rearrangement joins TRBV9 to TRBJ1-2; D is perhaps TRBD1 (5 bases). CDR1 SGDLS and CDR2 YYNGEE come from the germline V gene. Trimming left V 3 bases short and J 4 bases short, with 16 bases between. The CDR3 consists of 15 residues. The CDR3 is CASSEGGAALYGYTF. The CDR3 coding sequence is TGTGCCAGCAGCGAGGGAGGGGCAGCCCTCTATGGCTACACCTTC.

To note about this clone: The same CDR3 can be traced to other DNA sequences in this sample. The chain carries TRBV30 and TRBJ1-5; 8 bases match TRBD1. The CDR3 spans 14 residues. Germline CDR1 reads GTSNPN; CDR2 reads SVGIG (reference sequence). V lost 5 bases, J lost 2 bases, and 5 bases stayed unmatched. This CDR3 reads CAWSGGGGNQPQHF. CDR3 bases: TGTGCCTGGTCAGGGGGCGGGGGCAATCAGCCCCAGCATTTT. The full variable domain, in which reference TRBV30 and TRBJ1-5 provide the parts outside the CDR3, is SQTIHQWPATLVQPVGSPLSLECTVEGTSNPNLYWYRQAAGRGLQLLFYSVGIGQISSEVPQNLSASRPQDRQFILSSKKLLLSDSGFYLCAWSGGGGNQPQHFGDGTRLSIL.

The genes are TRBV9 and TRBJ1-1; 7 bases agree with TRBD1. The germline CDR1 and CDR2 sequences are SGDLS and YYNGEE. Unmatched junction bases numbered 4, after V lost 1 base and J lost 1 base. The CDR3 spans 15 residues. For the CDR3, the DNA is TGTGCCAGCAGCGTAACAGGGGACGGGAACACTGAAGCTTTCTTT. Its protein is CASSVTGDGNTEAFF.

This clone was seen more than once but under ten times. The chain links TRBV9 to TRBJ2-3; D unclear. Germline lookup yields CDR1 SGDLS and CDR2 YYNGEE. The V end was cut by 2 bases, the J end by 2 bases, with 3 bases between. The CDR3 runs 12 residues. The CDR3, as DNA: TGTGCCAGCAGCGTCAACACAGATACGCAGTATTTT. Translating gives CASSVNTDTQYF. The full variable domain, with the rest looked up from reference TRBV9 and TRBJ2-3, is DSGVTQTPKHLITATGQRVTLRCSPRSGDLSVYWYQQSLDQGLQFLIQYYNGEERAKGNILERFSAQQFPDLHSELNLSSLELGDSALYFCASSVNTDTQYFGPGTRLTVL.

The V and J genes are TRBV2 and TRBJ2-7; 11 bases line up with TRBD1. This CDR3 has 14 amino acids. Germline CDR1 SNHLY, CDR2 FYNNEI. V lost 6 bases to trimming and J lost 4 bases; unmatched junction nucleotides: 5. As DNA, the CDR3 is TGTGCCAGCAGGGACGGGACAGGGGGTTACGAGCAGTACTTC. It encodes CASRDGTGGYEQYF.

This clone was picked up one time. The V call is TRBV9, the J call TRBJ1-4; no clear D gene. The CDR3 extends over 15 amino acids. CDR1 is SGDLS and CDR2 is YYNGEE in the germline V gene. V lost 3 bases to trimming and J lost 1 base, with 10 bases between them. The chain's CDR3 is CASSGGGVTNEKLFF. In DNA, the CDR3 is TGTGCCAGCAGCGGAGGCGGGGTAACTAATGAAAAACTGTTTTTT.

The rearrangement joins TRBV4-1 to TRBJ1-4; D unclear. V shed 1 base and J shed 8 bases, with 14 bases lying between them. Germline V gene data show CDR1 as MGHRA and CDR2 as YSYEKL. CDR3 length: 15 amino acids. The CDR3 bases are TGCGCCAGCAGCCAAGTCGGCACCCTCAGGGAAAAACTGTTTTTT. It codes for CASSQVGTLREKLFF.

The chain links TRBV28 to TRBJ1-3; D is unclear. The CDR3 loop spans 14 amino acids. Germline CDR1 reads MDHEN; CDR2 reads SYDVKM. V shed 10 bases and J shed 6 bases, with 19 bases lying between them. This CDR3 is CATTEFGRVNTIYF. The CDR3 DNA is TGTGCCACCACGGAATTTGGGCGAGTAAACACCATATATTTT.

This chain connects TRBV5-4 to TRBJ1-3; perhaps TRBD1 as D (6 bases). Germline assignment: CDR1 SGHNT and CDR2 YYREEE (reference sequence). There are 17 residues in the CDR3. Trimming took off 3 bases at V and 0 bases at J, with 16 bases between the two ends. The DNA of the CDR3 is TGTGCCAGCAGCTCAGGGACAAATTTGAACTCTGGAAACACCATATATTTT. The encoded protein is CASSSGTNLNSGNTIYF.

V and J are TRBV29-1 and TRBJ1-5; possible D gene TRBD1, 5 bases. Germline V lookup: CDR1 SQVTM, CDR2 ANQGSEA. CDR3 length equals 15 residues. Trimming took off 6 bases at V and 4 bases at J, with 19 bases between the two ends. The CDR3 DNA reads as TGCAGCGTAAAGGTTCCGGGACTGAGTAATCAGCCCCAGCATTTT. This gives the protein CSVKVPGLSNQPQHF.

This chain connects TRBV30 to TRBJ1-2; 7 bases match TRBD1. Losses at the gene ends were 3 bases for V and 8 bases for J; bases not matched to a gene: 9. The germline CDR1 and CDR2 sequences are GTSNPN and SVGIG (reference sequence). The CDR3 has 13 amino acids. CDR3 region: CAWRSIQGGGYTF. The CDR3 DNA reads as TGTGCCTGGAGATCCATCCAGGGGGGCGGCTACACCTTC.

Turning to this clone: Other DNA sequences in this sample translate to the same CDR3. This chain uses TRBV5-1 with TRBJ2-1; unclear D gene. The CDR3 totals 13 residues. CDR1 is SGHRS and CDR2 is YFSETQ in the germline V gene. The V end was cut by 3 bases, the J end by 6 bases, with 10 bases between. The CDR3 reads CASSSNTGNEQFF. The DNA for the CDR3 is TGCGCCAGCAGCTCGAATACCGGCAATGAGCAGTTCTTC. Variable domain in full (rest from reference TRBV5-1 and TRBJ2-1): KAGVTQTPRYLIKTRGQQVTLSCSPISGHRSVSWYQQTPGQGLQFLFEYFSETQRNKGNFPGRFSGRQFSNSRSEMNVSTLELGDSALYLCASSSNTGNEQFFGPGTRLTVL.

V is TRBV5-6 and J is TRBJ2-2; D may be TRBD2 (6 bases). This CDR3 contains 14 residues. The V gene lost 5 bases and the J gene lost 5 bases, with 13 bases spanning the gap. CDR1 and CDR2 (germline): SGHDT, YYEEEE. CDR3: CASRAGLGTGELFF. The CDR3 region has the DNA TGTGCCAGCAGGGCGGGACTGGGAACCGGGGAGCTGTTTTTT. The whole variable domain, filled in from reference TRBV5-6 and TRBJ2-2, reads DAGVTQSPTHLIKTRGQQVTLRCSPKSGHDTVSWYQQALGQGPQFIFQYYEEEERQRGNFPDRFSGHQFPNYSSELNVNALLLGDSALYLCASRAGLGTGELFFGEGSRLTVL.

The chain couples TRBV19 to TRBJ1-2; D ambiguous. Trimming removed 0 bases from V and 4 bases from J, with 12 bases in between. CDR3 length equals 15 residues. Germline V gives CDR1 LNHDA, CDR2 SQIVND (reference sequence). CDR3 in DNA: TGTGCCAGTAGTATAGATCGCTGGGCACTCTATGGCTACACCTTC. Its protein product is CASSIDRWALYGYTF.

A word on this clone: This sample also contains other DNA sequences that code for the same CDR3. V and J are TRBV9 and TRBJ1-5, with a weak D call TRBD1 (5 bases). Germline V gene data show CDR1 as SGDLS and CDR2 as YYNGEE. Trimming removed 0 bases at V and 7 bases at J, with 8 bases between. The CDR3 extends over 13 amino acids. The CDR3 sequence is CASSVGQGQPQHF. The CDR3 coding sequence is TGTGCCAGCAGCGTAGGCCAGGGCCAGCCCCAGCATTTT.

The CDR3 DNA is TGTGCCAGCAGCCCCAGGGCTAGGGTGGACTATGGCTACACCTTC. It encodes CASSPRARVDYGYTF. The rearrangement joins TRBV2 to TRBJ1-2; maybe TRBD1 (5 bases). The germline V gene has CDR1 SNHLY and CDR2 FYNNEI. Trimming took off 6 bases at V and 3 bases at J, with 17 bases between the two ends. The CDR3 totals 15 residues.

V is TRBV19 and J is TRBJ1-4; maybe TRBD1 (6 bases). With 4 bases removed from V and 8 bases from J, the gap between germline ends came to 11 bases. Germline lookup yields CDR1 LNHDA and CDR2 SQIVND (reference sequence). The CDR3 loop spans 13 amino acids. CDR3 residues: CASSTNREEKLFF. The CDR3 bases are TGTGCCAGTAGTACAAACAGGGAGGAAAAACTGTTTTTT. The complete variable domain, with remaining parts taken from reference TRBV19 and TRBJ1-4, reads DGGITQSPKYLFRKEGQNVTLSCEQNLNHDAMYWYRQDPGQGLRLIYYSQIVNDFQKGDIAEGYSVSREKKESFPLTVTSAQKNPTAFYLCASSTNREEKLFFGSGTQLSVL.

This rearrangement joins TRBV6-5 to TRBJ1-3, with D possibly TRBD1 on 5 matching bases. Deletions cut 6 bases from V and 4 bases from J, with 13 bases between. The CDR3 is made up of 14 amino acids. Germline CDR1 is MNHEY and CDR2 is SVGAGI. The CDR3 nucleotides are TGTGCCAGCAGCTATCAGGGAGGAGGAAACACCATATATTTT. This gives the protein CASSYQGGGNTIYF.

The chain employs TRBV6-5 and TRBJ1-3; D remains ambiguous. This CDR3 has 15 amino acids. Germline V gene sequence: CDR1 MNHEY, CDR2 SVGAGI. Deletions cut 7 bases from V and 2 bases from J, with 15 bases between. For the CDR3, the DNA is TGTGCCAGCACCCTTAACCCGGTCACTGGAAACACCATATATTTT. It encodes CASTLNPVTGNTIYF.

The rearrangement uses TRBV6-5 and TRBJ2-3; TRBD2 is a possible D gene (6 bases). Germline V CDR1 and CDR2: MNHEY, SVGAGI. This CDR3 has 14 residues. The V end was cut by 7 bases, the J end by 3 bases, with 14 bases between. CDR3 bases: TGTGCCAGCAAGCCACGGGACTCAACAGATACGCAGTATTTT. This encodes CASKPRDSTDTQYF.

The V gene is TRBV5-1, the J gene TRBJ1-6; 7 positions agree with TRBD1. The junction had 2 bases not matched to a gene; V was cut back by 4 bases and J by 7 bases. Per germline, CDR1 SGHRS and CDR2 YFSETQ. The CDR3 loop spans 13 amino acids. The CDR3 sequence is CASSRDRNSPLHF. The CDR3 nucleotides are TGCGCCAGCAGCCGGGACAGAAATTCACCCCTCCACTTT.

V is TRBV2 and J is TRBJ2-7, with D possibly being TRBD1 (7 bases). In germline, CDR1 is SNHLY, CDR2 FYNNEI. Trimming pared 11 bases from V and 4 bases from J, leaving 18 bases between. The CDR3 is 13 amino acids. The CDR3 nucleotides are TGTGCCGCGGGGTGGGGCAGGGGGTACGAGCAGTACTTC. Amino acids: CAAGWGRGYEQYF.